This T cell receptor (beta chain) derives from a study of cytomegalovirus exposure and HLA in healthy donors. Turning to the study itself: The approximately 120 validation repertoires were reported in a later analysis to have been generated on the same platform as the roughly 700 first-cohort repertoires.

The assay was immunoSEQ multiplex PCR, and TCRdb's table has in-frame clones only and misses some. The table includes 250,000 to 350,000 clones, approximately 85% detected once. To note about this clone: Its antigen remains unknown.

Looked up from germline, CDR1 is GTSNPN and CDR2 is SVGIG (reference sequence). V lost 3 bases to trimming and J lost 5 bases, with 10 bases between them. This CDR3 has 12 amino acids. Study findings and constraints: Both high specificity and high sensitivity reportedly marked the classifier's diagnosis of cytomegalovirus status. It was found in a later analysis that first-cohort TCR clusters tended to co-occur in the 100 to 150 validation repertoires.

Sequencing used PBMCs. The TCR sequence derives from a young man in good health and CMV-seronegative. This chain links TRBV30 with TRBJ1-1; no clear D. The CDR3 reads CAWSGVATEAFF. As DNA, the CDR3 is TGTGCCTGGAGCGGAGTAGCGACTGAAGCTTTCTTT.